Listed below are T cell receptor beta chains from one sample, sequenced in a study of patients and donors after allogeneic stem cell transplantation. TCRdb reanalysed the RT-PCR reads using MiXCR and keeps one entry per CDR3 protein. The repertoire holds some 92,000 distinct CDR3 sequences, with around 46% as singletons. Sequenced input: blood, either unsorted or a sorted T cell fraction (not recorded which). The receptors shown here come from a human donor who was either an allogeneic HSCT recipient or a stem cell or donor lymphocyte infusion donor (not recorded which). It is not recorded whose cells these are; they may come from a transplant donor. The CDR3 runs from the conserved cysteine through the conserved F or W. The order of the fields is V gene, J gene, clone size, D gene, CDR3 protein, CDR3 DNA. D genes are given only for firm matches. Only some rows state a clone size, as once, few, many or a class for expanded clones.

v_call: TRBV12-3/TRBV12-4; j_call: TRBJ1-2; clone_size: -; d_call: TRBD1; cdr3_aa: CASSQLGTGTFPYGYTF; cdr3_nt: TGTGCCAGCAGTCAACTTGGGACAGGGACCTTCCCCTATGGCTACACCTTC
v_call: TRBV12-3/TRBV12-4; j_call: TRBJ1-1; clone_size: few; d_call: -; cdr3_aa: CASRNRMNTEAFF; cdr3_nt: TGTGCCAGCAGGAACCGAATGAACACTGAAGCTTTCTTT
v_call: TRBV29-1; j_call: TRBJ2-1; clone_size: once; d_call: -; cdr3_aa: CSVVRLGSYNEQFF; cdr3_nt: TGCAGCGTTGTTAGACTAGGCTCCTACAATGAGCAGTTCTTC
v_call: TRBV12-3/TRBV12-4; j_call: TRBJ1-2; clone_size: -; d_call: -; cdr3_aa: CASSPSWGWTYGYTF; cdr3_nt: TGTGCCAGCAGTCCGTCATGGGGCTGGACCTATGGCTACACCTTC
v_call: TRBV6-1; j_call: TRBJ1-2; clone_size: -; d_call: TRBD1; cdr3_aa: CASSPPGQFYGYTF; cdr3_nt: TGTGCCAGCTCTCCACCGGGACAGTTCTATGGCTACACCTTC
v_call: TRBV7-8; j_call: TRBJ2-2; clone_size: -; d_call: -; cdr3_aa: CASSLRLENTGELFF; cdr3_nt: TGTGCCAGCAGCTTAAGATTGGAGAACACCGGGGAGCTGTTTTTT
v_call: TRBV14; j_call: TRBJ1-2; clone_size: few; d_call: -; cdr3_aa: CASSQFVAAYGYTF; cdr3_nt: TGTGCCAGCAGCCAATTTGTCGCGGCCTATGGCTACACCTTC
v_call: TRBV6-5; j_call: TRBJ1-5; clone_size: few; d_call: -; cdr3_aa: CASRALRGVGQPQHF; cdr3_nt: TGTGCCAGCAGGGCATTGAGGGGCGTAGGACAGCCCCAGCATTTT
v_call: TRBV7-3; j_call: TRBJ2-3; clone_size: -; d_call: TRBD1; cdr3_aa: CASSTDRTSTDTQYF; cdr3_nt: TGTGCCAGCAGCACGGACAGGACTAGCACAGATACGCAGTATTTT
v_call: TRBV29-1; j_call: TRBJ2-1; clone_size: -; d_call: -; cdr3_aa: CSVVLGLLSSYNEQFF; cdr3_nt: TGCAGCGTTGTTTTAGGGCTACTAAGCTCCTACAATGAGCAGTTCTTC
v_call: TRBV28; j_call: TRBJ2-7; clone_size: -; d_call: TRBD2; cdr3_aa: CASISSGRASTYEQYF; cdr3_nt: TGTGCCAGCATTAGTAGCGGGAGGGCGTCAACCTACGAGCAGTACTTC
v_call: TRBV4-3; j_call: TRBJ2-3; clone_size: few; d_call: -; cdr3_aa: CASSRGQTTDTQYF; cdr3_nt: TGCGCCAGCAGCCGTGGACAAACCACAGATACGCAGTATTTT
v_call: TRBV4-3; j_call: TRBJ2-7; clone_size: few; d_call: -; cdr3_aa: CASSQDLGADTYEQYF; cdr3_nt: TGCGCCAGCAGCCAAGATCTAGGAGCGGATACCTACGAGCAGTACTTC
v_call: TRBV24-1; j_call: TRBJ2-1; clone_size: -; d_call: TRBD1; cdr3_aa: CATSERGRIYNEQFF; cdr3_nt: TGTGCCACCAGTGAAAGGGGGCGTATTTACAATGAGCAGTTCTTC
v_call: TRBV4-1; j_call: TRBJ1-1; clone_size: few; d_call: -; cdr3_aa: CASSQVGSVLNTEAFF; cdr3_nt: TGCGCCAGCAGCCAAGTCGGCTCGGTTTTGAACACTGAAGCTTTCTTT
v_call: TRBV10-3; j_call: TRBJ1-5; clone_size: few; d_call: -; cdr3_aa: CAIGGHQPQHF; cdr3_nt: TGTGCCATCGGAGGACATCAGCCCCAGCATTTT